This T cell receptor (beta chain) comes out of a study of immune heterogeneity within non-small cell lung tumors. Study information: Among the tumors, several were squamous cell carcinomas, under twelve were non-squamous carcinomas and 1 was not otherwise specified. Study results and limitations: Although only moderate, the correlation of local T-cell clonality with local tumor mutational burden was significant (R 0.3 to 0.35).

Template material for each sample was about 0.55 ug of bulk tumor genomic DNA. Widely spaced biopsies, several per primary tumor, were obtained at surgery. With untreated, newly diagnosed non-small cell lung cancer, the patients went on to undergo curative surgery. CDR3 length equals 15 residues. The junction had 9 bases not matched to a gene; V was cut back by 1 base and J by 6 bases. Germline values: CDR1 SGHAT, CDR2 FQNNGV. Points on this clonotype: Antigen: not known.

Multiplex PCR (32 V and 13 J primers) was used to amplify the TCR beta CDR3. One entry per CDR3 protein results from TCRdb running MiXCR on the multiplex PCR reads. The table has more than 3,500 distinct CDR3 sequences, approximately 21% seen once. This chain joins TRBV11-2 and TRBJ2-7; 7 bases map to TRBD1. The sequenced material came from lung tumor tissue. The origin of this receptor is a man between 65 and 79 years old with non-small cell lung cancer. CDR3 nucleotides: TGTGCCAGCAGCTTAGTAGGGGGCCAAGTCGGCGAGCAGTACTTC. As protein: CASSLVGGQVGEQYF.